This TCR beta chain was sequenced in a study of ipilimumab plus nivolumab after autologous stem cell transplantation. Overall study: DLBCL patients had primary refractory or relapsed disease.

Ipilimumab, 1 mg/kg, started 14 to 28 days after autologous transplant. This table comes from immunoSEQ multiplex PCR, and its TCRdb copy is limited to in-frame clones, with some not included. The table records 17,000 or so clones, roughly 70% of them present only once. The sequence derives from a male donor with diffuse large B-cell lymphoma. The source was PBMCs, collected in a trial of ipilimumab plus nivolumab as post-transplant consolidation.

CDR3 sequence: CASSPTTSGYNEQFF. The DNA of the CDR3 is TGTGCCAGCTCACCAACGACTAGCGGCTACAATGAGCAGTTCTTC. The chain combines TRBV18 with TRBJ2-1; 9 bases match TRBD2. Germline values: CDR1 KGHSH, CDR2 LQKENI. This CDR3 has 15 amino acids. The V and J ends lost 2 bases and 3 bases, in that order; junction bases with no gene match: 2.